Listed here is a single TCR beta chain. As yet, its antigen is unknown. There are 15 residues in the CDR3. Germline values: CDR1 SGHVS, CDR2 FQNEAQ. The ends lost 5 bases at V and 6 bases at J; junction bases unmatched: 7. Caucasian individuals from Russia who were healthy and aged roughly 6 to 90 acted as donors. No fewer than 6 million PBMCs went into each sample. This sample is part of a study of blood T cells in healthy people across ages. Points from the study as a whole: Strong correlation was found linking TCR beta diversity to naive T cell percentage. Not knowing donor CMV status may have confounded expanded clonotype changes.

With a J-beta primer mix and a sample-barcoded 5' primer, a second PCR ran about 6 to 11 cycles. TCRdb used MiXCR to reprocess the 5' RACE reads, holding one entry per CDR3 protein. There are fewer than 2 million distinct CDR3 sequences in the sample; about two fifths occur only once, and under 25% lies in the top ten. Material: blood. The gene calls are TRBV7-8 and TRBJ1-6, with TRBD1 matching over 7 bases. The clonotype originates from a human donor in good health. CDR3 DNA: TGTGCCAGCAGCCCACAGGGGCCTGGTAATTCACCCCTCCACTTT. Encoded protein: CASSPQGPGNSPLHF.